A single sample gave rise to the 10 T cell receptor beta chains below, sequenced in a study of blood T cell repertoires in COVID-19. TCRdb keeps only in-frame clones here, not all; method: immunoSEQ multiplex PCR. The sample includes approximately 180,000 clones, over 75% seen only once; the top ten take roughly 2.5%. Source material: peripheral blood. These receptors came from a man aged 35-49 years with active or convalescent COVID-19.

The rearrangement links TRBV19 to TRBJ1-5; TRBD1 matches 7 bases. The CDR3 is made up of 16 amino acids. Germline CDR1 reads LNHDA; CDR2 reads SQIVND (reference sequence). V shed 5 bases and J 2 bases; nucleotides not matched to a gene: 9. CDR3 amino acids: CASSPSVGGGNQPQHF. The CDR3 nucleotides read TGTGCCAGTAGTCCTTCCGTAGGGGGCGGCAATCAGCCCCAGCATTTT. The full variable domain, in which reference TRBV19 and TRBJ1-5 provide the parts outside the CDR3, is DGGITQSPKYLFRKEGQNVTLSCEQNLNHDAMYWYRQDPGQGLRLIYYSQIVNDFQKGDIAEGYSVSREKKESFPLTVTSAQKNPTAFYLCASSPSVGGGNQPQHFGDGTRLSIL.

This rearrangement joins TRBV12-3 or TRBV12-4 to TRBJ1-2; weak D call: TRBD1 (5 bases). Trimming cost V 4 bases and J 7 bases, with 10 bases left between them. CDR3 length equals 12 residues. The CDR3 sequence: CASSSGTSGYTF. The CDR3 nucleotides read TGTGCCAGCAGTTCCGGGACTTCTGGCTACACCTTC.

The chain is built from TRBV19 and TRBJ1-1; 8 bases map to TRBD1. Germline CDR1 reads LNHDA; CDR2 reads SQIVND (reference sequence). J was trimmed by 3 bases and V by 3 bases; bases with no gene match: 12. The CDR3 runs 17 residues. For the CDR3, the DNA is TGTGCCAGTAGTATTCGCGGACAGGGAGGGGTATACACTGAAGCTTTCTTT. This sequence encodes CASSIRGQGGVYTEAFF.

The chain employs TRBV12-3 or TRBV12-4 and TRBJ1-2, with unresolved D. V lost 2 bases to trimming and J lost 2 bases, with 6 bases between them. This CDR3 contains 13 residues. The CDR3 loop reads CASSLRHNYGYTF. Here the CDR3 DNA reads TGTGCCAGCAGTTTACGACACAACTATGGCTACACCTTC.

The J gene is TRBJ1-2, the V gene TRBV7-2; maybe TRBD1 (5 bases). Germline CDR1 is SGHTA and CDR2 is FQGNSA. This CDR3 spans 14 amino acids. V lost 5 bases, J lost 0 bases, and 10 bases lay in between. The DNA of the CDR3 is TGTGCCAGCAGCCCCGACAGCTCTAACTATGGCTACACCTTC. Protein sequence: CASSPDSSNYGYTF.

This chain joins TRBV20-1 and TRBJ1-3; D is unresolved. This CDR3 is 11 amino acids long. The germline V gene encodes CDR1 DFQATT and CDR2 SNEGSKA (reference sequence). The germline V and J ends were trimmed by 0 bases and 7 bases, with 4 bases remaining between them. CDR3 nucleotides: TGCAGTGCTAGAGATCTGAACACCATATATTTT. Protein product: CSARDLNTIYF.

This chain connects TRBV6-5 to TRBJ2-5; 7 bases match TRBD2. The CDR3 sequence is 15 residues long. Trimming removed 5 bases from V and 7 bases from J; junction bases left unmatched: 13. CDR1 and CDR2 (germline): MNHEY, SVGAGI. The DNA for the CDR3 is TGTGCCAGCAGTACTGGGGGGGGTGCAGGTTGGACCCAGTACTTC. Protein: CASSTGGGAGWTQYF.

V usage is TRBV5-5 and J usage is TRBJ1-6; D might be TRBD1 (5 bases). This CDR3 has 14 residues. Germline V CDR1 and CDR2: SGHKS, YYEKEE (reference sequence). V shed 0 bases and J shed 10 bases, with 11 bases lying between them. The CDR3 bases are TGTGCCAGCAGCTTGGGTTCCCCAGGGTCACCCCTCCACTTT. As protein: CASSLGSPGSPLHF.

The chain is built from TRBV5-1 and TRBJ2-2; D may be TRBD1 (6 bases). The CDR3 runs 15 residues. Trimming cost V 2 bases and J 7 bases, with 15 bases left between them. Looked up from germline, CDR1 is SGHRS and CDR2 is YFSETQ. This chain's CDR3 is CASSLRQGFVGELFF. The CDR3 coding sequence is TGCGCCAGCAGCTTAAGGCAGGGGTTTGTCGGGGAGCTGTTTTTT.

The V gene is TRBV9, the J gene TRBJ2-1; 7 bases are shared with TRBD2. The V and J ends lost 1 base and 10 bases, in that order; junction bases with no gene match: 11. Germline CDR1 and CDR2: SGDLS and YYNGEE. This CDR3 is 15 amino acids long. The CDR3 region is CASSVSPGLTDEQFF. CDR3 DNA sequence: TGTGCCAGCAGCGTATCTCCGGGACTAACGGACGAGCAGTTCTTC.